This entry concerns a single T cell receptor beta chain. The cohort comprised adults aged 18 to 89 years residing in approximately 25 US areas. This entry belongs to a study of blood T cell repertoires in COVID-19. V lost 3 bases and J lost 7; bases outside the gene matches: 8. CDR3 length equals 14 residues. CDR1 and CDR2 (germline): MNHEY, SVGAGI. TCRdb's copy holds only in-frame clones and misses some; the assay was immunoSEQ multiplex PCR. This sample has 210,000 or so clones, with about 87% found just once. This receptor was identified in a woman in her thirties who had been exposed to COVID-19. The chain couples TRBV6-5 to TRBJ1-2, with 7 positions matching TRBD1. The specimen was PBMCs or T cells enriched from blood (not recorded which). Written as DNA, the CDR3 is TGTGCCAGCAGTTATGTACTGGCAGGGGGTGGCTACACCTTC. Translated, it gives CASSYVLAGGGYTF.